Given below is one TCR beta chain in context. Its antigen specificity is not known. No much larger clone is present one base from it, and per-base qualities are unavailable. TCR beta CDR3 regions were sequenced from DNA using the immunoSEQ Assay. On the study's bioinformatics: To compute T cell density, TCR beta template counts were normalized to usable DNA, which was estimated by amplifying housekeeping genes. Richness was estimated using the preseqR package, with extrapolation to 400,000 templates for PBMC samples and to 120,000 templates for tissue samples. Clonality was defined by subtracting Pielou's evenness from one. Tissue-enriched TCRs were identified by differential abundance testing using productive amino-acid clonotypes, minimum total count 5 and alpha 0.1. The Jaccard Index and the Morisita Overlap Index were used to quantify repertoire overlap between compartments. GLIPH grouped TCR beta CDR3s together with public tetramer-defined viral CDR3s, and a viral motif had to include at least three viral sequences and also show V-gene enrichment. TCRdb re-hosts the immuneACCESS table, in-frame sequences only. Its copies lack some clones; in the studies checked, an unresolved V gene accounts for under half of them, and the cause for the rest is not known. V and J calls and clone size are copied from that table; D and trimming were computed from the DNA. The sample has roughly 3,000 clones on record, about 27% of them singletons. The ten most abundant clones make up 9% to 15% of the sample.

At diagnosis, tumor, uninvolved tumor-adjacent lung and peripheral blood were collected and then preserved as a mix of FFPE and fresh-frozen material. The sample belongs to a study of T cells in localized non-small cell lung cancer (dated by TCRdb to between 2020 and 2021). Concerning the study at large: T cell repertoires of 236 early-stage NSCLC patients were analyzed, with tumors being compared against uninvolved tumor-adjacent lungs. All 250 or so NSCLC patients in the cohort were treatment-naive and had localized lung tumors that were resected. Of the NSCLC patients, 129 were male and 85 to 110 were female, and the mean age was roughly 61 years.

The germline V gene encodes CDR1 LNHDA and CDR2 SQIVND (reference sequence). The CDR3 covers 13 residues, taking in both the cysteine and the phenylalanine. This entry keeps only the CDR3 DNA: 39 bases, framed from base 1. Trimming costs V 3 bases and J 2 bases, and their ends lie 8 bases apart. The paper as a whole reports these results and caveats: Higher T cell density in blood was associated with longer overall survival, whereas higher clonality in adjacent lung was associated with shorter survival. Multi-region tumor sequencing was not performed, so intratumor heterogeneity could not be excluded. Of the top 100 tumor clones, a median of roughly 53 were detected in paired uninvolved adjacent lung; under 30 were also among that lung's top 100. Because the study design was exploratory, TCR variables were selected using unadjusted p-values without false-discovery rate correction. Uninvolved tumor-adjacent lung showed the highest T cell clonality, higher than tumor, which suggests more focused antigenic responses in the adjacent lung.

The sequence is built from TRBV19 and TRBJ2-7; a tentative D call is TRBD2 (6 bases match). This specimen was lung tumor tissue, taken before any cancer treatment. The receptor's source is a woman aged 35 to 69 with stage I lung adenocarcinoma. The DNA sequence follows: TGTGCCAGTAGTATGCGACTAGCCTACGAGCAGTACTTC. It translates as CASSMRLAYEQYF.